Each of the 6 T cell receptor beta chains below was sequenced from the same sample in a study of T cell repertoires in cytomegalovirus infection. TCRdb reprocessed the reads via MiXCR and lists one record per CDR3 protein. The table records some 300,000 distinct CDR3 sequences, roughly 17% of them present only once. The sequencing sample was made of PBMCs. These receptors all come from a human donor in good health (CMV status not recorded). Some clones in this sample may be carry-over from other donors' samples.

The genes are TRBV25-1 and TRBJ1-1; D unclear. The CDR3 covers 14 residues. Germline V gene lookup returns CDR1 MGHDK and CDR2 SYGVNS. Trimming pared 3 bases from V and 7 bases from J, leaving 15 bases between. CDR3 nucleotide sequence: TGTGCCAGCAGTGACCCAGGCAGTCTAATTGAAGCTTTCTTT. This translates into CASSDPGSLIEAFF.

This clonotype was counted a few times. The rearrangement joins TRBV18 to TRBJ2-7; D is unclear. Between the trimmed V and J ends, which lost 2 bases and 3 bases, there was a span of 11 bases. This CDR3 spans 14 amino acids. Germline CDR1 is KGHSH and CDR2 is LQKENI. This chain's CDR3 is CASSPGLQVYEQYF. In DNA form, the CDR3 reads TGTGCCAGCTCACCAGGCCTCCAGGTCTACGAGCAGTACTTC.

This chain connects TRBV6-1 to TRBJ2-2; D not certain. The CDR3 length is 15 residues. From germline, CDR1 is MNHNS and CDR2 SASEGT. V lost 8 bases to trimming and J lost 7 bases, with 20 bases between them. DNA of the CDR3: TGTGCCAGCCCCGGTAAAGGGAAATTTAGCGGGGAGCTGTTTTTT. It specifies CASPGKGKFSGELFF.

This clonotype was seen only a few times. The V call is TRBV7-9, the J call TRBJ1-5; no firm D call. This CDR3 is 15 amino acids long. In germline, CDR1 is SEHNR, CDR2 FQNEAQ (reference sequence). Trimming cost V 3 bases and J 1 base, with 10 bases left between them. DNA of the CDR3: TGTGCCAGCAGCTTTTGGGGTAGAAGCAATCAGCCCCAGCATTTT. The encoded protein is CASSFWGRSNQPQHF.

At least ten counts were recorded for this clonotype. This chain joins TRBV7-2 and TRBJ1-1; D might be TRBD1 (5 bases). The ends were cut back, 1 base at V and 6 bases at J, with 9 bases in the middle. This CDR3 spans 13 amino acids. Germline V gives CDR1 SGHTA, CDR2 FQGNSA. The CDR3 coding sequence is TGTGCCAGCAGCTTAGGACAGAGACCTGAAGCTTTCTTT. Translated: CASSLGQRPEAFF.

V is TRBV12-3 or TRBV12-4 and J is TRBJ2-3; TRBD2 aligns across 11 bases. This CDR3 has 18 amino acids. Losses at the gene ends were 3 bases for V and 2 bases for J; bases not matched to a gene: 10. This CDR3 is CASSFMGLAARVTDTQYF. For the CDR3, the DNA is TGTGCCAGCAGTTTTATGGGACTAGCGGCCCGCGTCACAGATACGCAGTATTTT.